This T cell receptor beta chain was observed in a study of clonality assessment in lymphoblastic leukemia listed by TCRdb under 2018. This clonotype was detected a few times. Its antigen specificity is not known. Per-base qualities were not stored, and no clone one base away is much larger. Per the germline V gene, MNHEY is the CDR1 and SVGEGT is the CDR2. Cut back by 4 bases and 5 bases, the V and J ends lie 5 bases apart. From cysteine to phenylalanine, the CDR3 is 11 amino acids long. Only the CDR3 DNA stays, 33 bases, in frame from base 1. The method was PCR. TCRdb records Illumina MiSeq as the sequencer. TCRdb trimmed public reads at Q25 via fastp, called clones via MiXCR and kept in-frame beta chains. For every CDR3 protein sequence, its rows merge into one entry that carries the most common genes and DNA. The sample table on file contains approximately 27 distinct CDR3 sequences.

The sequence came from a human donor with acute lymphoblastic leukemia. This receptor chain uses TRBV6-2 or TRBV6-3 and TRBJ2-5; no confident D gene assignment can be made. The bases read TGTGCCAGCAGTTTCGGCGAGACCCAGTACTTC. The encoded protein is CASSFGETQYF.